This T cell receptor (beta chain) was found in a study of long-term antiretroviral therapy in people with HIV. On this clone: The antigen remains unidentified.

Every single participant having HIV got treatment inside the United States. Each sample contained roughly 0.95-10 million cryopreserved PBMC, thawed before DNA extraction. Study-wide results and limits: Collection spanned 2004 to 2017; ART regimens may be less effective than current ones. HIV repertoire CDR3 lengths ranged less widely than those of controls.

The CDR3 is 14 residues long. Trimming removed 2 bases from V and 9 bases from J; junction bases left unmatched: 5. Germline-derived CDR1 and CDR2 are LGHNA and YSLEER. Running of the v3.0 immunoSEQ assay took place at survey level. Clones were sequenced by immunoSEQ multiplex PCR, and TCRdb holds only the in-frame ones, with some missing. Of 30,000 to 50,000 clones in the sample, 75% to 90% are singletons; the top ten hold about 4%. The J gene is TRBJ2-1, the V gene TRBV4-3, with TRBD2 matching 9 bases. The clonotype originates from a woman under 30 with HIV. Specimen: unsorted PBMCs, collected just before starting antiretroviral therapy. The CDR3 spells CASSQLGGRGEQFF. The CDR3 nucleotides read TGCGCCAGCAGCCAATTGGGCGGGAGGGGTGAGCAGTTCTTC.